What follows describes a single TCR beta chain. The sample originates from a study of blood T cell repertoires in COVID-19. The assay was immunoSEQ multiplex PCR, and TCRdb's table has in-frame clones only and misses some. The data show 250,000 or so clones, about 80% seen once. CDR3 length: 13 amino acids. The V gene's germline CDR1 is LNHDA and CDR2 SQIVND (reference sequence). V was cut by 8 bases and J by 0 bases, with 10 bases left in between. The gene calls are TRBV19 and TRBJ2-5, with TRBD1 as a possible D gene (6 bases). The material sequenced was PBMCs or T cells enriched from blood (not recorded which). This receptor was identified in a woman aged 40 to 49 who had been exposed to COVID-19. The CDR3 DNA is TGTGCCAGTGGACAGATAAACCAAGAGACCCAGTACTTC. It codes for CASGQINQETQYF. Variable domain in full (rest from reference TRBV19 and TRBJ2-5): DGGITQSPKYLFRKEGQNVTLSCEQNLNHDAMYWYRQDPGQGLRLIYYSQIVNDFQKGDIAEGYSVSREKKESFPLTVTSAQKNPTAFYLCASGQINQETQYFGPGTRLLVL.